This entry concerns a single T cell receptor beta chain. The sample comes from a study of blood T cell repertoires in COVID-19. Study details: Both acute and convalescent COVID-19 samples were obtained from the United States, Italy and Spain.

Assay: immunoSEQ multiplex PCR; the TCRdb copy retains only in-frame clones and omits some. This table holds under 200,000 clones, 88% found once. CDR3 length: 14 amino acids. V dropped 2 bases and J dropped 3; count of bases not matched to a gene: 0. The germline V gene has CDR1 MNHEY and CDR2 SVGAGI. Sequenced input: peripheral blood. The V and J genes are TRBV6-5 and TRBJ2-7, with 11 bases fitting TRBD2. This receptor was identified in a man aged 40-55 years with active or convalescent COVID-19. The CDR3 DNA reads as TGTGCCAGCAGTTACGGGACTAGCGGCTACGAGCAGTACTTC. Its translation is CASSYGTSGYEQYF.